Sequencing of this TCR beta chain was carried out in a study of T-cell reconstitution after alpha-beta-depleted transplantation in children (dated by TCRdb to the mid-2010s). Some background on the complete study: Using TCR repertoire profiling, the study followed T-cell immune reconstitution in a quantitative way in children after TCRalphabeta/CD19-depleted allogeneic hematopoietic cell transplantation.

This clonotype was picked up many times. It has no known antigen specificity. No much larger clone is present one base from it, and per-base qualities are unavailable. V and J lose 4 bases and 1 base, and a span of 9 bases separates them. The CDR3 runs 13 residues from the cysteine to the phenylalanine. Of all the DNA, just the CDR3 is kept, 39 bases in frame from base 1. In the germline V gene, CDR1 corresponds to SQVTM and CDR2 to ANQGSEA. Libraries came from PCR. The instrument was an Illumina HiSeq 2500. TCR libraries were prepared with molecular barcoding, using unique molecular identifiers to normalize TCRbeta repertoire quantification. The public reads were reanalyzed by TCRdb: fastp trimming at Q25, MiXCR alignment, in-frame beta chains only. Each record represents a unique CDR3 protein, reported with the most common genes and DNA among its rows. The sample contains a few hundred thousand distinct CDR3 sequences, under 15% of them found a single time. About 5.6% of the sample goes to the ten largest clones.

The chain is encoded by TRBV29-1 joined to TRBJ2-3; the D gene is not confidently resolved. The receptor's source is a human donor who donated a stem cell graft to a child with combined immunodeficiency. The sample was PBMCs from the stem cell graft donor, taken from the stem cell graft. In nucleotides, the sequence is TGCAGCGTTGCCCCTGGGGGCACAGATACGCAGTATTTT. This sequence encodes CSVAPGGTDTQYF.